One and the same sample provided the 8 T cell receptor beta chains below, sequenced in a study of T-cell reconstitution after alpha-beta-depleted transplantation in children. The library targeted TCRbeta and was prepared with unique molecular identifiers. TCRdb analysed the PCR reads with MiXCR anew, one entry per CDR3 protein. The sample comprises 200,000 to 300,000 distinct CDR3 sequences, around 7.5% of which are singletons, and 6.3% rests with the top ten. Sample: PBMCs, mostly from graft donor cells, taken 180 days after TCRalphabeta/CD19-depleted stem cell transplant. These TCRs come from a male patient younger than 18 who had a stem cell transplant for acute lymphoblastic leukemia, so the T cells may come from the graft donor.

V is TRBV9 and J is TRBJ2-7; possible D gene TRBD2, 5 bases. Germline-derived CDR1 and CDR2 are SGDLS and YYNGEE. This CDR3 contains 17 residues. V was trimmed by 3 bases and J by 2 bases, leaving 21 bases between them. As DNA, the CDR3 is TGTGCCAGCAGCGCAAAAGAGGGTATCGGGTCCACCTACGAGCAGTACTTC. Its translation: CASSAKEGIGSTYEQYF.

This clonotype was counted many times. The DNA for the CDR3 is TGCAGTGCCGAAGCCCCAACTAGCGGGGGGGCCTACGAGCAGTACTTC. It yields the protein CSAEAPTSGGAYEQYF. The chain joins TRBV20-1 to TRBJ2-7; TRBD2 agrees at 13 bases. The CDR3 contains 16 residues. CDR1 DFQATT and CDR2 SNEGSKA come from the germline V gene (reference sequence). Trimming removed 6 bases from V and 2 bases from J; junction bases left unmatched: 10.

Ten or more counts support this clonotype. This rearrangement joins TRBV5-1 to TRBJ1-1, with D possibly matching TRBD1 (5 bases). Between the trimmed V and J ends, which lost 1 base and 1 base, there was a span of 14 bases. In germline, CDR1 is SGHRS, CDR2 YFSETQ. The CDR3 is 16 amino acids. The CDR3 DNA follows: TGCGCCAGCAGCTTGACCAGCAGGGCGCGGAACACTGAAGCTTTCTTT. Translation: CASSLTSRARNTEAFF.

In this sample, this clonotype turned up many times. The chain couples TRBV7-9 to TRBJ2-3; D not certain. The V and J ends lost 6 bases and 3 bases respectively, with 19 bases between them. Per germline, CDR1 SEHNR and CDR2 FQNEAQ (reference sequence). There are 16 residues in the CDR3. The CDR3 nucleotides are TGTGCCAGCAGTTCTCCAGAGGCCCTCCTGACAGATACGCAGTATTTT. Residues: CASSSPEALLTDTQYF.

This clonotype was counted at least ten times. The V gene is TRBV20-1, the J gene TRBJ1-6, with D maybe TRBD1 (5 bases). The CDR3 has 17 amino acids. Between the trimmed V and J ends, which lost 0 bases and 0 bases, there was a span of 12 bases. The germline V gene has CDR1 DFQATT and CDR2 SNEGSKA (reference sequence). As DNA, the CDR3 is TGCAGTGCTAGAGATTCAGGGCCACACTCCTATAATTCACCCCTCCACTTT. Its protein is CSARDSGPHSYNSPLHF.

A few counts support this clonotype. V usage is TRBV11-1 and J usage is TRBJ2-7; TRBD1 agrees at 9 bases. V gave up 1 base and J gave up 3 bases; unmatched junction bases: 19. Looked up from germline, CDR1 is SGHAT and CDR2 is FQDESV (reference sequence). CDR3 length equals 20 residues. CDR3 amino acids: CASSLGDRVAAGYGNYEQYF. The CDR3, as DNA: TGTGCCAGCAGCTTAGGGGACAGGGTTGCGGCAGGCTACGGGAACTACGAGCAGTACTTC.

This clonotype was recorded at least ten times. This rearrangement joins TRBV7-6 to TRBJ2-1; D may be TRBD1 (5 bases). V lost 1 base to trimming and J lost 3 bases, with 16 bases between them. This CDR3 contains 17 residues. From germline, CDR1 is SGHVS and CDR2 FNYEAQ. The CDR3 DNA reads TGTGCCAGCAGCTTAGAAGGACACGCCCTACACTACAATGAGCAGTTCTTC. Its protein product is CASSLEGHALHYNEQFF.

The table lists this clonotype with many counts. CDR3 protein: CASSREGGRGGNTIYF. The CDR3 region has the DNA TGTGCCAGCAGCCGTGAGGGGGGCAGGGGAGGAAACACCATATATTTT. The chain has TRBV28 and TRBJ1-3; possibly TRBD1 for D (6 bases). In germline, CDR1 is MDHEN, CDR2 SYDVKM. The CDR3 has 16 amino acids. Trimming pared 6 bases from V and 4 bases from J, leaving 19 bases between.